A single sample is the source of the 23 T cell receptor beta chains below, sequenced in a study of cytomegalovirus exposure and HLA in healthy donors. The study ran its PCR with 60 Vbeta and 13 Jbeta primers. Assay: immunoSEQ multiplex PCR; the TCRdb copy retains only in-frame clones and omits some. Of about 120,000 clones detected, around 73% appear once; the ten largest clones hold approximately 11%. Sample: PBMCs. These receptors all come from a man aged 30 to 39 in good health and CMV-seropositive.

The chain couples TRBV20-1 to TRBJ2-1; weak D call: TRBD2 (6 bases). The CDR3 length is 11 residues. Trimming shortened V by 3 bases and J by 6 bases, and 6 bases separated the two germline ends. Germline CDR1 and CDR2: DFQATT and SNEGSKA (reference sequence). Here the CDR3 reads CSASGGNEQFF. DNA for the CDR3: TGCAGTGCTAGCGGGGGCAATGAGCAGTTCTTC.

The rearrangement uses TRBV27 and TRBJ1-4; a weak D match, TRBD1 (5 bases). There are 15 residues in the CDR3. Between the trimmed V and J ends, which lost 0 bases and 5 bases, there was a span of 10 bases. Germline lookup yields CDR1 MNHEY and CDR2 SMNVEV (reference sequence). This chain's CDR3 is CASSLSPGPNEKLFF. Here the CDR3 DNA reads TGTGCCAGCAGTTTATCGCCAGGGCCAAATGAAAAACTGTTTTTT.

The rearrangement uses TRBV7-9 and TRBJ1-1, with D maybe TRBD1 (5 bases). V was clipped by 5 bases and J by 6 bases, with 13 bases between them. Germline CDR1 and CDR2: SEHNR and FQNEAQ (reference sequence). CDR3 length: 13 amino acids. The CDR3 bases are TGTGCCAGCAGCCTCCTAGGGGACTCTGAAGCTTTCTTT. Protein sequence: CASSLLGDSEAFF.

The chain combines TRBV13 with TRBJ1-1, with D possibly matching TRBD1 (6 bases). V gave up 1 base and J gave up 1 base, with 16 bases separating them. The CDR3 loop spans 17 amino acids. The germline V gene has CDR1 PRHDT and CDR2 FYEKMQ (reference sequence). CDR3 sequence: CASSLVVDSPRNTEAFF. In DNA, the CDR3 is TGTGCCAGCAGCTTAGTTGTGGACAGTCCTAGGAACACTGAAGCTTTCTTT.

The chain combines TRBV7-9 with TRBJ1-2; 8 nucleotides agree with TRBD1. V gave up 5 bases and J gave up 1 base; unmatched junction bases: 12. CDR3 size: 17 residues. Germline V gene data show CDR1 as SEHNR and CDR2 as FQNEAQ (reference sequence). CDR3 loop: CASSDRQGRFGNYGYTF. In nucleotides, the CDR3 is TGTGCCAGCAGCGACAGACAGGGGCGGTTCGGTAACTATGGCTACACCTTC.

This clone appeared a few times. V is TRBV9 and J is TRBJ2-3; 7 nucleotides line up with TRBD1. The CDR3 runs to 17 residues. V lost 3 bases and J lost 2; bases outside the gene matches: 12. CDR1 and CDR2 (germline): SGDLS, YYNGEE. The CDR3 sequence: CASSELTGPTSTDTQYF. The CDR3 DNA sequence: TGTGCCAGCAGCGAACTGACAGGGCCCACCTCCACAGATACGCAGTATTTT.

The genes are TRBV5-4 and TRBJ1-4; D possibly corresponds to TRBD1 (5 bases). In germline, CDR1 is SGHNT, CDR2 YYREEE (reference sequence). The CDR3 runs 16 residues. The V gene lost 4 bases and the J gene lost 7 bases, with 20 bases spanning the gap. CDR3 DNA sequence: TGTGCCAGCAGCGCTGCGACAGACCTTAGTGTTGAAAAACTGTTTTTT. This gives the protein CASSAATDLSVEKLFF.

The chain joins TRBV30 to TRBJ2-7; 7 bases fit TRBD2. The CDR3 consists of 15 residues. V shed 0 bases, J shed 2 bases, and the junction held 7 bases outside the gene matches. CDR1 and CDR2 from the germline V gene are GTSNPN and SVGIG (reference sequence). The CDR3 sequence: CAWSVRLGGTYEQYF. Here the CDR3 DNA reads TGTGCCTGGAGTGTACGTTTGGGAGGGACCTACGAGCAGTACTTC.

CDR3 amino acids: CASSFSGVSQPQHF. The CDR3 nucleotides read TGTGCCAGCAGTTTTTCAGGGGTTAGTCAGCCCCAGCATTTT. V and J are TRBV28 and TRBJ1-5, with D tentatively TRBD1 (6 bases). The CDR3 totals 14 residues. The germline V gene has CDR1 MDHEN and CDR2 SYDVKM. Trimming cost V 3 bases and J 6 bases, with 12 bases left between them.

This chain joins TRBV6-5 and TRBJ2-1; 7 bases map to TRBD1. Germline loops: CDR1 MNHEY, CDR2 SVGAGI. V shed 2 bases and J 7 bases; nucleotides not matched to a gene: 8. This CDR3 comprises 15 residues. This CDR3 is CASSYEGALGNEQFF. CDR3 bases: TGTGCCAGCAGTTACGAGGGGGCTTTAGGTAATGAGCAGTTCTTC.

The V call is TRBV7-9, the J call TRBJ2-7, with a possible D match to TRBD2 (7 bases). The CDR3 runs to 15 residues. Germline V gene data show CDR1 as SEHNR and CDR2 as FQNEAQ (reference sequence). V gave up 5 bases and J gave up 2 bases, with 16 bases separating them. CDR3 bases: TGTGCCAGCAGCGTAGGGGGGGGCGGGACCTACGAGCAGTACTTC. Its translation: CASSVGGGGTYEQYF.

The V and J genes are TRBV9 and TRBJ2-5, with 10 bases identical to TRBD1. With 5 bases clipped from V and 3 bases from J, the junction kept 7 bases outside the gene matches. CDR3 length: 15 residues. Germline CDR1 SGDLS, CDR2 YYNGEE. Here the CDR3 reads CASSYTGTGEETQYF. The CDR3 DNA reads TGTGCCAGCAGTTATACCGGGACAGGGGAAGAGACCCAGTACTTC.

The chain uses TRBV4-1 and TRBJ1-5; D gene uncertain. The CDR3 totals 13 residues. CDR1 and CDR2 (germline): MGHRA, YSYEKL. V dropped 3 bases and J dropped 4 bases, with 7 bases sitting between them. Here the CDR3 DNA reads TGCGCCAGCAGCCAGCAACAAAATCAGCCCCAGCATTTT. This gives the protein CASSQQQNQPQHF.

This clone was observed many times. The CDR3 DNA follows: TGTGCCAGCAGTGACTCGGGGGGAGTCGGCAATGAGCAGTTCTTC. This translates into CASSDSGGVGNEQFF. The V call is TRBV25-1, the J call TRBJ2-1, with 7 positions matching TRBD2. V lost 3 bases to trimming and J lost 6 bases; unmatched junction nucleotides: 8. Germline CDR1 and CDR2: MGHDK and SYGVNS. The CDR3 has 15 amino acids.

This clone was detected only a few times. The CDR3 DNA reads as TGTGCCTGGACGACAGGGGGCTTCCACGAGCAGTACTTC. Its translation is CAWTTGGFHEQYF. The rearrangement uses TRBV30 and TRBJ2-7; 10 bases line up with TRBD1. The CDR3 loop spans 13 amino acids. Trimming cost V 4 bases and J 5 bases; bases outside gene matches: 5. The germline V gene encodes CDR1 GTSNPN and CDR2 SVGIG (reference sequence).

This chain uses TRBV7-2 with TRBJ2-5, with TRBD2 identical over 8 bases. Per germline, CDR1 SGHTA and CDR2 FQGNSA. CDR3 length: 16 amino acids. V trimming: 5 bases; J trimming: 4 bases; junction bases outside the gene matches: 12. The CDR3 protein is CASSLRTSLTPETQYF. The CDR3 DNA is TGTGCCAGCAGCCTCCGGACTAGCCTAACACCAGAGACCCAGTACTTC.

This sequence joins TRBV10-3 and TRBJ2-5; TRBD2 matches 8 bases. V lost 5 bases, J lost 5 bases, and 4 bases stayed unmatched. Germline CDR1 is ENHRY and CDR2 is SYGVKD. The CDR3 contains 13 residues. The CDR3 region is CAISRAGAETQYF. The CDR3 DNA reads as TGTGCCATCAGTAGAGCGGGGGCGGAGACCCAGTACTTC.

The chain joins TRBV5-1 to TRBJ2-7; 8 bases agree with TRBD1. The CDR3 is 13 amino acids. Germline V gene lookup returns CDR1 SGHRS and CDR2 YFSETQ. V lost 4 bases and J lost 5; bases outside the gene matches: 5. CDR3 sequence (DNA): TGCGCCAGCAGCAGGTCAGGGGGCAACGAGCAGTACTTC. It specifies CASSRSGGNEQYF.

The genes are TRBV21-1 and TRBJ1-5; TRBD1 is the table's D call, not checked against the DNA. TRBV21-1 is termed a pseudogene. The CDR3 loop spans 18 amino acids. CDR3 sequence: CASSKEGQGVARGQPQHF. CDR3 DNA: TGTGCCAGCAGCAAAGAGGGACAGGGGGTAGCGCGCGGTCAGCCCCAGCATTTT.

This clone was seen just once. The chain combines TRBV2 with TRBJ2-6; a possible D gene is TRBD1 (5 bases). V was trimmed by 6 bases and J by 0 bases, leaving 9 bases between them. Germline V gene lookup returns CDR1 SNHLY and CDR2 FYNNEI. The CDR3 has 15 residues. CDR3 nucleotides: TGTGCCAGCAGCCAAGGGGTCTCTGGGGCCAACGTCCTGACTTTC. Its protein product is CASSQGVSGANVLTF.

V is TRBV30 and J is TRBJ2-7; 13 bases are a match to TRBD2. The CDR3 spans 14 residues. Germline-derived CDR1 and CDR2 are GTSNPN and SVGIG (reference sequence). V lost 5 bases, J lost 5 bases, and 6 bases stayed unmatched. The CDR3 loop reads CAWGLAGDLDEQYF. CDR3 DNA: TGTGCCTGGGGACTAGCGGGAGATCTCGACGAGCAGTACTTC.

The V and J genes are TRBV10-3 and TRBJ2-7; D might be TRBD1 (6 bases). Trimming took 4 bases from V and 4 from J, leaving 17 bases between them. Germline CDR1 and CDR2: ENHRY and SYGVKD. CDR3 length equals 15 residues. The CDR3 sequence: CAISGTTGPVYEQYF. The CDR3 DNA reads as TGTGCCATCAGTGGGACAACAGGGCCGGTATACGAGCAGTACTTC.

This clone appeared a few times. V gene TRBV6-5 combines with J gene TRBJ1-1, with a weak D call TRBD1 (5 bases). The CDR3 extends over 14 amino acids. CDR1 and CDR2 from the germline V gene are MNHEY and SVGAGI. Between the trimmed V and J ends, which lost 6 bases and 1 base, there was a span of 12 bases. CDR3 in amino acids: CASSGWGGNTEAFF. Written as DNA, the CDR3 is TGTGCCAGCAGCGGTTGGGGGGGGAACACTGAAGCTTTCTTT.